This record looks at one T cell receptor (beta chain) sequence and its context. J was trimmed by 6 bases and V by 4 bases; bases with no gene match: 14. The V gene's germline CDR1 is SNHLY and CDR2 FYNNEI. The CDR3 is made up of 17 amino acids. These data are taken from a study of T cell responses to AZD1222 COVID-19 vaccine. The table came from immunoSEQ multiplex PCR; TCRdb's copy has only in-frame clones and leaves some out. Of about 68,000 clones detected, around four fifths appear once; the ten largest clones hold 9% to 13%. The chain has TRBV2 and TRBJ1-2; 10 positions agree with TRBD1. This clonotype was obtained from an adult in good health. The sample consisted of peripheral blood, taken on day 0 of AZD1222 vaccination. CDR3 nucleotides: TGTGCCAGCAGTGGAGAGACAGGGGGCGTTCTCGGTCATGGCTACACCTTC. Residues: CASSGETGGVLGHGYTF.